The 10 T cell receptor beta chains below all came from one sample that was sequenced in a study of T cell clones after liver transplantation. Measured with immunoSEQ multiplex PCR; TCRdb has only the in-frame clones, and not every one. The top ten hold about a tenth of the sample, which has 45,000 to 60,000 clones, roughly 70% seen once. Here the sequenced sample was CD4+ T cells from blood, taken at the 22-month timepoint. The origin of the receptors is a human patient who received a liver transplant. The graft donor may be the source of some T cells.

The chain combines TRBV6-6 with TRBJ2-2, with D perhaps matching TRBD1 or TRBD2 (5 bases each). Trimming cost V 4 bases and J 7 bases, with 16 bases left between them. The CDR3 spans 15 residues. Germline CDR1 and CDR2: MNHNY and SVGAGI (reference sequence). The DNA for the CDR3 is TGTGCCAGCAGTTCGAATCAGGGAGTTAACGGGGAGCTGTTTTTT. This sequence encodes CASSSNQGVNGELFF.

The rearrangement joins TRBV10-1 to TRBJ2-1, with 9 bases that match TRBD1. This CDR3 is 14 amino acids long. V lost 6 bases, J lost 6 bases, and 6 bases stayed unmatched. CDR1 and CDR2 from the germline V gene are WNHNN and SYGVQD (reference sequence). The CDR3 is CASSRDRESNEQFF. The CDR3 nucleotides read TGCGCCAGCAGCCGGGACAGGGAGAGCAATGAGCAGTTCTTC.

The chain has TRBV28 and TRBJ2-6; 8 bases fit TRBD1. V gave up 6 bases and J gave up 2 bases; unmatched junction bases: 15. The CDR3 is 19 residues long. CDR1 is MDHEN, CDR2 SYDVKM, per germline. CDR3 sequence reads: CASSLLGQGSEAGANVLTF. The CDR3 nucleotides are TGTGCCAGCAGCCTGCTTGGACAGGGAAGTGAGGCTGGGGCCAACGTCCTGACTTTC.

The V call is TRBV6-6, the J call TRBJ1-6; no firm D call. This CDR3 spans 14 amino acids. V was clipped by 5 bases and J by 9 bases, with 14 bases between them. Germline lookup yields CDR1 MNHNY and CDR2 SVGAGI (reference sequence). The CDR3 DNA follows: TGTGCCAGCAGTAGAGACCCCCCTAGTTCACCCCTCCACTTT. It encodes CASSRDPPSSPLHF.

This clone was seen a few times. The chain couples TRBV19 to TRBJ1-2; D is ambiguous. Trimming cost V 3 bases and J 5 bases, with 13 bases left between them. The CDR3 consists of 14 residues. The germline gives CDR1 LNHDA, CDR2 SQIVND (reference sequence). CDR3 coding DNA: TGTGCCAGTAGTATGGGTGGTTGGGGATATGGCTACACCTTC. Translating gives CASSMGGWGYGYTF.

This clone has more than one count but fewer than ten. V is TRBV5-6 and J is TRBJ2-5; the D is unclear. Trimming stripped 2 bases from V and 5 bases from J, with 10 bases between. The germline V gene encodes CDR1 SGHDT and CDR2 YYEEEE. The CDR3 totals 13 residues. The CDR3 reads CASSFWIEETQYF. The CDR3 nucleotides read TGTGCCAGCAGCTTCTGGATTGAGGAGACCCAGTACTTC.

J is TRBJ2-7 and V is TRBV13, with D unresolved. The CDR3 loop spans 12 amino acids. Trimming took 5 bases from V and 1 from J, leaving 6 bases between them. Germline-derived CDR1 and CDR2 are PRHDT and FYEKMQ (reference sequence). The CDR3 region has the DNA TGTGCCAGCAGCAGGGTTTCCTACGAGCAGTACTTC. Its translation is CASSRVSYEQYF. Based on the CDR3 plus reference TRBV13 and TRBJ2-7, the full variable domain is AAGVIQSPRHLIKEKRETATLKCYPIPRHDTVYWYQQGPGQDPQFLISFYEKMQSDKGSIPDRFSAQQFSDYHSELNMSSLELGDSALYFCASSRVSYEQYFGPGTRLTVT.

V gene TRBV5-5 combines with J gene TRBJ2-1, with 10 bases fitting TRBD2. Germline CDR1 and CDR2: SGHKS and YYEKEE (reference sequence). After removal of 5 bases from V and 6 bases from J, the junction contained 8 bases not matched to a gene. This CDR3 has 15 residues. This CDR3 reads CASSSGTSAFNEQFF. In DNA, the CDR3 is TGTGCCAGCAGTTCCGGGACTAGCGCTTTCAATGAGCAGTTCTTC.

This clone was seen a handful of times. CDR3 residues: CSARPYNEQFF. CDR3 DNA sequence: TGCAGTGCTAGACCCTACAATGAGCAGTTCTTC. The chain has TRBV20-1 and TRBJ2-1, with D hard to call. The germline V gene has CDR1 DFQATT and CDR2 SNEGSKA (reference sequence). The CDR3 sequence is 11 residues long. The V gene lost 2 bases and the J gene lost 2 bases, with 1 base spanning the gap.

The rearrangement uses TRBV28 and TRBJ1-4, with D unclear. Germline V gene sequence: CDR1 MDHEN, CDR2 SYDVKM. Deletions cut 3 bases from V and 7 bases from J, with 9 bases between. The CDR3 consists of 13 residues. Here the CDR3 DNA reads TGTGCCAGCAGTTTGCTCACAGTTGAAAAACTGTTTTTT. The encoded protein is CASSLLTVEKLFF.